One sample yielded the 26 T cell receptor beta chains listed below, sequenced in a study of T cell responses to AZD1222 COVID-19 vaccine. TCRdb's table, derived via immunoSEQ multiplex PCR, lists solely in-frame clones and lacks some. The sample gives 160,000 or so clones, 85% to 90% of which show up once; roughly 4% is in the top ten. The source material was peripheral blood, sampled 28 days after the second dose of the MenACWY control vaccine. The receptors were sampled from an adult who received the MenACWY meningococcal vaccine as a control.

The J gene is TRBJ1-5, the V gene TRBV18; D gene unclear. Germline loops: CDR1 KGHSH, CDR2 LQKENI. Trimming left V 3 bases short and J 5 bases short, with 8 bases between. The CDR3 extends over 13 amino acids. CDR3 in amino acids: CASSPSEDQPQHF. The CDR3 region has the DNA TGTGCCAGCTCACCGTCAGAGGATCAGCCCCAGCATTTT.

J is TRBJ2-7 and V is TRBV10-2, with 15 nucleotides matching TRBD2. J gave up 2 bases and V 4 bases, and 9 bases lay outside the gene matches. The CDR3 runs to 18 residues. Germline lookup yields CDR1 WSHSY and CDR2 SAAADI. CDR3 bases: TGCGCCAGCAGTGGCGGGACTAGCGGGAGGAATCCCACCTACGAGCAGTACTTC. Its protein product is CASSGGTSGRNPTYEQYF.

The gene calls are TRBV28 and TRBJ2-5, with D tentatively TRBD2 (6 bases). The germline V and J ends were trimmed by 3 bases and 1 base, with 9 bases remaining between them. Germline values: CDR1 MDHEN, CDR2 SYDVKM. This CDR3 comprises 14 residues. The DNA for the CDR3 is TGTGCCAGCAGTTTCGGAGGGGCCCAAGAGACCCAGTACTTC. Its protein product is CASSFGGAQETQYF.

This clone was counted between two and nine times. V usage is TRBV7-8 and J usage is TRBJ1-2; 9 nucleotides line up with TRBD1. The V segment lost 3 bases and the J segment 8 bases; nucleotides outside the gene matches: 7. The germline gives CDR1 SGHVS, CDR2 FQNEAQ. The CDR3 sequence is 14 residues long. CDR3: CASSLAQGARGYTF. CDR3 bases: TGTGCCAGCAGCTTGGCACAGGGGGCACGGGGCTACACCTTC.

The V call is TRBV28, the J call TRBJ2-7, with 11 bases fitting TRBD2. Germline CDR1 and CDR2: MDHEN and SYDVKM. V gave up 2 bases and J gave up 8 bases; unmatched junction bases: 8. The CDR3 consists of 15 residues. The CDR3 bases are TGTGCCAGCAGTTTAGGGGAAACTAGCGGGAGACAGCAGTACTTC. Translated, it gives CASSLGETSGRQQYF.

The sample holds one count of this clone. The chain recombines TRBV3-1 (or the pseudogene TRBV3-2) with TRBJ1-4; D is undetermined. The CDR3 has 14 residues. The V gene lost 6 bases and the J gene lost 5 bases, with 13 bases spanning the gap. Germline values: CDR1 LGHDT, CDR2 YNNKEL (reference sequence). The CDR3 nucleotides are TGTGCCAGCAGTGAAGTGCAGCCGAATGAAAAACTGTTTTTT. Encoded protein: CASSEVQPNEKLFF.

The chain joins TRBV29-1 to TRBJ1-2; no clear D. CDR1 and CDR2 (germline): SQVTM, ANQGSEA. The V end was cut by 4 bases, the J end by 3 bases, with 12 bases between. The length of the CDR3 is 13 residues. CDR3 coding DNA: TGCAGCGTTGCCAGCGCCCGGGACTATGGCTACACCTTC. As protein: CSVASARDYGYTF.

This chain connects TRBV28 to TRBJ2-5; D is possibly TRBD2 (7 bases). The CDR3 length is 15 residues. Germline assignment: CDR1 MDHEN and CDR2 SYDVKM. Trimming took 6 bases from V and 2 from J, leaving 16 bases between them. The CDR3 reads CASSRGGGPQETQYF. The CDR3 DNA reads TGTGCCAGCAGCCGAGGGGGGGGTCCTCAAGAGACCCAGTACTTC.

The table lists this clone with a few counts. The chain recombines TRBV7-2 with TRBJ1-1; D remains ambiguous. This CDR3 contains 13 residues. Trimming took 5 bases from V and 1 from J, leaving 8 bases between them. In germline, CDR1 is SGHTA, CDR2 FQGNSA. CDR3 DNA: TGTGCCAGCAGCGGGTCCAGGAACACTGAAGCTTTCTTT. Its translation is CASSGSRNTEAFF.

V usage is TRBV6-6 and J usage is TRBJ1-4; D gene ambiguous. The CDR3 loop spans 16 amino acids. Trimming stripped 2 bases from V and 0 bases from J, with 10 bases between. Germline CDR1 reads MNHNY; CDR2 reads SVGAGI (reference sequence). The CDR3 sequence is CASSYPPGSTNEKLFF. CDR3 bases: TGTGCCAGCAGTTACCCCCCCGGTTCAACTAATGAAAAACTGTTTTTT.

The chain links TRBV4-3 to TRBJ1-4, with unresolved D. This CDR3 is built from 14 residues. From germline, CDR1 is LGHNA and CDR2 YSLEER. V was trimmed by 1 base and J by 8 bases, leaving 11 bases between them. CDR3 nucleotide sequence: TGCGCCAGCAGCCAAGGGTTGCCTGGAGAAAAACTGTTTTTT. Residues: CASSQGLPGEKLFF.

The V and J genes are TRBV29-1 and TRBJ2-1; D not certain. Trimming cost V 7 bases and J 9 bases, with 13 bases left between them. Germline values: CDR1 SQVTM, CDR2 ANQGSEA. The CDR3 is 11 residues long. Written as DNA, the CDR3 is TGCAGCGGCAGTATCCGGAGTGAGCAGTTCTTC. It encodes CSGSIRSEQFF.

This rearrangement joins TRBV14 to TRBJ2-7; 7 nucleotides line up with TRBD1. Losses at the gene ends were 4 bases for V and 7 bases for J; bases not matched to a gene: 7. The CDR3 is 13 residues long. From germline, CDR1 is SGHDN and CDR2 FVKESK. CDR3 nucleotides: TGTGCCAGCAGCCCGGACAGGTTGTGGGAGCAGTACTTC. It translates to CASSPDRLWEQYF.

CDR3 region: CASRDMNTEAFF. In DNA, the CDR3 is TGTGCCAGTAGGGACATGAACACTGAAGCTTTCTTT. The chain links TRBV19 to TRBJ1-1, with D perhaps TRBD1 (5 bases). The CDR3 runs 12 residues. Germline CDR1 LNHDA, CDR2 SQIVND (reference sequence). Trimming took 6 bases from V and 0 from J, leaving 5 bases between them.

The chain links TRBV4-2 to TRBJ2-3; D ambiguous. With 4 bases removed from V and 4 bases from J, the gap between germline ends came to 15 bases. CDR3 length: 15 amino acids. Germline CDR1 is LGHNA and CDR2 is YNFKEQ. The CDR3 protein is CASSPFESVADTQYF. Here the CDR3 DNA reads TGTGCCAGCAGCCCCTTCGAGAGCGTCGCAGATACGCAGTATTTT.

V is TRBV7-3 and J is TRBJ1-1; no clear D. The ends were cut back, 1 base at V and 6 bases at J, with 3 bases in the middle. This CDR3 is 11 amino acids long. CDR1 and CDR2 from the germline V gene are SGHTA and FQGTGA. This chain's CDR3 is CASSLMAEAFF. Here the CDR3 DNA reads TGTGCCAGCAGCTTAATGGCTGAAGCTTTCTTT.

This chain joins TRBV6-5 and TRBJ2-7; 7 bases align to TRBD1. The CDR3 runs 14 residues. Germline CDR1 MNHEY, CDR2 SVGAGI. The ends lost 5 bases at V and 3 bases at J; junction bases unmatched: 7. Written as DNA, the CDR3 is TGTGCCAGCAGTCAACCCGGGACAGTCTACGAGCAGTACTTC. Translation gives CASSQPGTVYEQYF.

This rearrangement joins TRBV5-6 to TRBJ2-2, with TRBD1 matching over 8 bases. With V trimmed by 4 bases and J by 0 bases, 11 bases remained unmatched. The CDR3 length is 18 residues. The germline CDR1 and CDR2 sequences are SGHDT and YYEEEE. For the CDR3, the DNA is TGTGCCAGCAGCCTTACTGGACAGGGAACTGCGAACACCGGGGAGCTGTTTTTT. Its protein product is CASSLTGQGTANTGELFF.

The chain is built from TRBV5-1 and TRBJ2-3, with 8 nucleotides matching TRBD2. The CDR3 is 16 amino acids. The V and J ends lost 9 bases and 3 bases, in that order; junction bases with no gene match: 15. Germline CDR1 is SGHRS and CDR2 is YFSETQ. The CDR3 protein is CAILSLERGRTDTQYF. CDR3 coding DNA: TGCGCCATCTTATCCTTAGAGCGGGGGCGGACAGATACGCAGTATTTT. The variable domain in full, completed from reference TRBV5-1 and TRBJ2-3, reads KAGVTQTPRYLIKTRGQQVTLSCSPISGHRSVSWYQQTPGQGLQFLFEYFSETQRNKGNFPGRFSGRQFSNSRSEMNVSTLELGDSALYLCAILSLERGRTDTQYFGPGTRLTVL.

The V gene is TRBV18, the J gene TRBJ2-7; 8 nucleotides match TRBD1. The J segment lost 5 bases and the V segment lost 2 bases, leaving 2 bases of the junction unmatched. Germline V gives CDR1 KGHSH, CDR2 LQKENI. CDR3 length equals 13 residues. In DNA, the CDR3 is TGTGCCAGCTCACCAATGGACAGGGACGAGCAGTACTTC. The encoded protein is CASSPMDRDEQYF.

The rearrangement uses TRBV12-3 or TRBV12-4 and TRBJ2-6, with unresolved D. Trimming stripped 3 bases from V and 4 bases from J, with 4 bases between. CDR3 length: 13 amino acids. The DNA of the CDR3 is TGTGCCAGCAGTTTGGAGGGGGCCAACGTCCTGACTTTC. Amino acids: CASSLEGANVLTF.

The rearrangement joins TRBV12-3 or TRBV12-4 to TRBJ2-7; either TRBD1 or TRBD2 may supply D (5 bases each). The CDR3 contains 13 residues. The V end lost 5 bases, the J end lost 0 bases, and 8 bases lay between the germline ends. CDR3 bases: TGTGCCAGCAGTCTTGGGGGCTCCTACGAGCAGTACTTC. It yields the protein CASSLGGSYEQYF.

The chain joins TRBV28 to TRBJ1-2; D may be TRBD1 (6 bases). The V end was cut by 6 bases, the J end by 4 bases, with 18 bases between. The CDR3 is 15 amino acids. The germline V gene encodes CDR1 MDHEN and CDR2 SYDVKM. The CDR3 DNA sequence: TGTGCCAGCAGCCCGGGGGGGGCTACGATCTATGGCTACACCTTC. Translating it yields CASSPGGATIYGYTF.

This chain's CDR3 is CASSQPQGALEQYF. DNA for the CDR3: TGTGCCAGCAGCCAACCACAGGGGGCCTTAGAGCAGTACTTC. The chain combines TRBV11-2 with TRBJ2-7; 9 bases are shared with TRBD1. The V and J ends lost 5 bases and 7 bases, in that order; junction bases with no gene match: 9. Germline loops: CDR1 SGHAT, CDR2 FQNNGV. There are 14 residues in the CDR3.

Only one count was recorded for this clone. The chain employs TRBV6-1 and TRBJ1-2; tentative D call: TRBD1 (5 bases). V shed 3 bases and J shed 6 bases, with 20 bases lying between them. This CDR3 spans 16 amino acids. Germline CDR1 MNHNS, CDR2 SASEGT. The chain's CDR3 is CASSDAIPGGKDGYTF. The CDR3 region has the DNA TGTGCCAGCAGTGACGCAATACCGGGGGGGAAGGATGGCTACACCTTC.

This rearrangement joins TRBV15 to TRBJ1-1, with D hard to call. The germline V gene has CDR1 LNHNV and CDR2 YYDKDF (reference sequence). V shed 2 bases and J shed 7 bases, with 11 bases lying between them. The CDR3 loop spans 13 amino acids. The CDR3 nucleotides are TGTGCCACCAGCAGAAAAGGAGGCGGTGAAGCTTTCTTT. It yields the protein CATSRKGGGEAFF.